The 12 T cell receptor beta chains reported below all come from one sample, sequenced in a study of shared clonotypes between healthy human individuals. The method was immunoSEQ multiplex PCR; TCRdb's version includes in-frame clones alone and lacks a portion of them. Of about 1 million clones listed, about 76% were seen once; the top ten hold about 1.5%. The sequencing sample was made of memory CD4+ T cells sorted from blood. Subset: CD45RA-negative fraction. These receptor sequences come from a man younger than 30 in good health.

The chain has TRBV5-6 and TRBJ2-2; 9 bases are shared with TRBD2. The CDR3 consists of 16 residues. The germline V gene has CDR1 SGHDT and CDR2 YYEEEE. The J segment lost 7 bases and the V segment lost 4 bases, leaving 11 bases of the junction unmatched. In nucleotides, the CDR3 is TGTGCCAGCAGCCATCTGGCGGGAGGGCCGCTCGGGGAGCTGTTTTTT. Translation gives CASSHLAGGPLGELFF.

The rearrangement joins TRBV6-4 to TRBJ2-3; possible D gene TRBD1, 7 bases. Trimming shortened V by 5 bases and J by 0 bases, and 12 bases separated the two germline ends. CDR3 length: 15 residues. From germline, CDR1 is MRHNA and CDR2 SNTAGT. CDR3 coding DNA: TGTGCCAGCAGTATACAGGGGACTAGCACAGATACGCAGTATTTT. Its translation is CASSIQGTSTDTQYF.

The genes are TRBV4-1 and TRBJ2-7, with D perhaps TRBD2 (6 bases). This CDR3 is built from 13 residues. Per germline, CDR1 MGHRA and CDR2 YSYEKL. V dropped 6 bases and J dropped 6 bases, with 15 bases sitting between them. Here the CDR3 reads CASSRGNFFEQYF. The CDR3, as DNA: TGCGCCAGCAGTCGCGGGAATTTTTTCGAGCAGTACTTC.

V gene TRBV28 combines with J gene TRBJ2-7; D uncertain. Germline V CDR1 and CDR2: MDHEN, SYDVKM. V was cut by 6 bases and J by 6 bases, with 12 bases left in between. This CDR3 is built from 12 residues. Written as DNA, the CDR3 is TGTGCCAGCAGCCCCGGCCGGCCCGAGCAGTACTTC. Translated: CASSPGRPEQYF.

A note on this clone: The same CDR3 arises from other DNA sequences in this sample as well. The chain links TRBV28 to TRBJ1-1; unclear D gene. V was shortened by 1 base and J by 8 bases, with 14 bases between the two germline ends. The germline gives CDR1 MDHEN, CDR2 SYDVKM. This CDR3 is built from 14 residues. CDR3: CASSLSTSGGEAFF. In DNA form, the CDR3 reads TGTGCCAGCAGTTTATCGACATCCGGAGGCGAAGCTTTCTTT.

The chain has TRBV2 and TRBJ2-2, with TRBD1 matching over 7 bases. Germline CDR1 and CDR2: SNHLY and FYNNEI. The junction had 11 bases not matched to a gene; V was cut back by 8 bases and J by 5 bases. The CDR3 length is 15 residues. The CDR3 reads CASQGDPTGTGELFF. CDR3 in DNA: TGTGCCAGCCAGGGGGATCCCACGGGGACCGGGGAGCTGTTTTTT.

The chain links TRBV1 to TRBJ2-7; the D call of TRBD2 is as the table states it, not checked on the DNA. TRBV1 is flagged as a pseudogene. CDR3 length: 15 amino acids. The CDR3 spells CTSSPGTRYSYEQYF. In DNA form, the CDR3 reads TGCACCAGCAGCCCCGGGACTCGGTACTCCTACGAGCAGTACTTC.

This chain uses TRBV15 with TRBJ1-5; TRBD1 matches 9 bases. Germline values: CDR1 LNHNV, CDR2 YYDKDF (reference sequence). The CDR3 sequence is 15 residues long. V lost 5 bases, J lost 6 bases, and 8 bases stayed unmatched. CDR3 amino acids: CATSSGTGMIQPQHF. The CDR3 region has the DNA TGTGCCACCAGCTCCGGGACAGGGATGATTCAGCCCCAGCATTTT.

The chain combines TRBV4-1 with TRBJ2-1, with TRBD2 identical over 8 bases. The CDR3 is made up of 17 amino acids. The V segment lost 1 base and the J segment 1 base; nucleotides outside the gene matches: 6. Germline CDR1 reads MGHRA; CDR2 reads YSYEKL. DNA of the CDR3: TGCGCCAGCAGCCAAGTGACCAGCGGGAGTTCCTACAATGAGCAGTTCTTC. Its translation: CASSQVTSGSSYNEQFF.

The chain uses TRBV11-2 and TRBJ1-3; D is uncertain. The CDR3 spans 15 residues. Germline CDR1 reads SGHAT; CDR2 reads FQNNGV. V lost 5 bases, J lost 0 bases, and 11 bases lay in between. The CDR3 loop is CASSTLHSSGNTIYF. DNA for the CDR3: TGTGCCAGCAGCACCTTACATAGCTCTGGAAACACCATATATTTT.

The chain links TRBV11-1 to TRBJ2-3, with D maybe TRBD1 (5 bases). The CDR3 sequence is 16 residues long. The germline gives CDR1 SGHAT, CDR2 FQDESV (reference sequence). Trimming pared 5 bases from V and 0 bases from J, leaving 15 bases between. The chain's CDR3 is CASSPQGAVSTDTQYF. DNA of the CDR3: TGTGCCAGCAGCCCGCAAGGGGCCGTAAGCACAGATACGCAGTATTTT.

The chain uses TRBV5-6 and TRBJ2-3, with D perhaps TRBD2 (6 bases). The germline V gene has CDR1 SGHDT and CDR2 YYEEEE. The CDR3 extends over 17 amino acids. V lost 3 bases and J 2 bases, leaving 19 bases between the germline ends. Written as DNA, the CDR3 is TGTGCCAGCAGCTCAATCCGTCGGGACTTTGCCACAGATACGCAGTATTTT. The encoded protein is CASSSIRRDFATDTQYF.